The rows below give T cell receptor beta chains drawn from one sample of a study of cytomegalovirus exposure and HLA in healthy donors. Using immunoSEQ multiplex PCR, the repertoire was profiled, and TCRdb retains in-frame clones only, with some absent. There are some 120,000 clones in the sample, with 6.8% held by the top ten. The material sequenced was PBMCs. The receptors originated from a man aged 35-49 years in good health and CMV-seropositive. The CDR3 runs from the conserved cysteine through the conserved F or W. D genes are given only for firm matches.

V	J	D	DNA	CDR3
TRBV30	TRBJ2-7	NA	TGTGCCTGGAGTGGGCAGGGCGTTTCCTACGAGCAGTACTTC	CAWSGQGVSYEQYF
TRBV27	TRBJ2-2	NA	TGTGCCAGCAGTTTAAGGCTTGCGGACACCGGGGAGCTGTTTTTT	CASSLRLADTGELFF
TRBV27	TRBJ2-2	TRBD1	TGTGCCAGCAGTTTCGATACCCCGGGACAGGGCTACACCGGGGAGCTGTTTTTT	CASSFDTPGQGYTGELFF
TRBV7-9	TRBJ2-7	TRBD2	TGTGCCAGCAGCTTCTCAATGGGGCGGGTAGCGGGAGGAGGCGAGCAGTACTTC	CASSFSMGRVAGGGEQYF
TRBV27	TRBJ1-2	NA	TGTGCCAGCAGTTCTTCCCAGACAGGAGGCTACACCTTC	CASSSSQTGGYTF
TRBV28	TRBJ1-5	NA	TGTGCCAGCAGTTTACGGCGGGTCGGCCGCAATCAGCCCCAGCATTTT	CASSLRRVGRNQPQHF
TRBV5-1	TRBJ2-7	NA	TGCGCCAGCAGCTTGGCGTTACAGGGTTACGAGCAGTACTTC	CASSLALQGYEQYF
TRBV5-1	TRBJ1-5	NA	TGCGCCAGCAGCTTGGTACCAGATCAGCCCCAGCATTTT	CASSLVPDQPQHF
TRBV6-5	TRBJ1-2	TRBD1	TGTGCCAGCAGTGCTACAGGGGCCGGTGGCTACACCTTC	CASSATGAGGYTF
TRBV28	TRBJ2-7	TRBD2	TGTGCCAGCAGTTTTGGGGTTAGACTAGCGTTGACCTACGAGCAGTACTTC	CASSFGVRLALTYEQYF
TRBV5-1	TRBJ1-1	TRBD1	TGCGCCAGCAGCTCGGGACAGTCTTTGAACACTGAAGCTTTCTTT	CASSSGQSLNTEAFF
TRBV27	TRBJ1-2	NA	TGTGCCAGCAGTATCACAGGGTACCGTGGCTACACCTTC	CASSITGYRGYTF
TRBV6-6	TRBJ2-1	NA	TGTGCCAGCACTTTACCGACAGCAAAGGACAATGAGCAGTTCTTC	CASTLPTAKDNEQFF
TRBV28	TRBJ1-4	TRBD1	TGTGCCAGCAGTTTACGACAGGGGATTAAAAGGAGAAAAACTGTTTTT	CASSLRQGIKRRKTVF
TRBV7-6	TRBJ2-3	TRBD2	TGTGCCAGCAGCTTAGTCGCGGGGGCAGATACGCAGTATTTT	CASSLVAGADTQYF
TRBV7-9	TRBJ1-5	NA	TGTGCCAGCAGCGGAGGCGGCCCGCTCAATCAGCCCCAGCATTTT	CASSGGGPLNQPQHF
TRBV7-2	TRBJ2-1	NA	TGTGCCAGCAGCTTATCGTATCTCAATGAGCAGTTCTTC	CASSLSYLNEQFF
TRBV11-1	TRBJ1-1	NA	TGTGCCAGCGAGAGGGTGGAAGCTTTCTTT	CASERVEAFF
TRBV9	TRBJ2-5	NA	TGTGCCAGCAGCACCCGGGCGGGGTCGGGAGAGACCCAGTACTTC	CASSTRAGSGETQYF
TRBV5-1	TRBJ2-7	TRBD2	TGCGCCAGCAGCTTAAATCCGCGGGAGGTAGGGAGTGGGGGCGAGCAGTACTTC	CASSLNPREVGSGGEQYF
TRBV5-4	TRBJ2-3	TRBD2	TGTGCCAGCAGCCCGCTAAGGACTAGCGGGAAGGATACGCAGTATTTT	CASSPLRTSGKDTQYF
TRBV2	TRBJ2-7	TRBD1	TGTGCCAGCAGGAACTGGGGACAGGGATCCTACGAGCAGTACTTC	CASRNWGQGSYEQYF
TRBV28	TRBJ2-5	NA	TGTGCCAGCAGTTTACGGGGAGAAGAGACCCAGTACTTC	CASSLRGEETQYF
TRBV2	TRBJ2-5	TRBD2	TGTGCCAGCAGTGTTGGGTTAGCGGGTTTACAAGAGACCCAGTACTTC	CASSVGLAGLQETQYF
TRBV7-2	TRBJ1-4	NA	TGTGCCAGCAGCTCCGTACAGGAACCTAATGAAAAACTGTTTTTT	CASSSVQEPNEKLFF
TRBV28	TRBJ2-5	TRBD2	TGTGCCAGTAGACTAGCGGGAGGGTTGGAGACCCAGTACTTC	CASRLAGGLETQYF
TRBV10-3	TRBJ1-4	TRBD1	TGTGCCATCAGCCCGGACAGGGACGAAAAACTGTTTTTT	CAISPDRDEKLFF
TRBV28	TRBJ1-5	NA	TGTGCCAGCAGAGAGGACAGCCGACGCAATCAGCCCCAGCATTTT	CASREDSRRNQPQHF
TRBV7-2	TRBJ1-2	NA	TGTGCCACCCAAGAACCGAATAGCTATGGCTACACCTTC	CATQEPNSYGYTF
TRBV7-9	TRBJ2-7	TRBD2	TGTGCCAGCAGCGCCCGGACTAGCGGGAAATACGAGCAGTACTTC	CASSARTSGKYEQYF
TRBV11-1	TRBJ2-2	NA	TGTGCCAGCACTAGACTAGACAACACCGGGGAGCTGTTTTTT	CASTRLDNTGELFF
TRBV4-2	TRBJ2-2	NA	TGTGCCAGCAGCCAAGATCAAGTGGGAGGTGGTACCGGGGAGCTGTTTTTT	CASSQDQVGGGTGELFF
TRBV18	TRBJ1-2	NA	TGTGCCAGCTCACCACCGGAACAGGTCAACTATGGCTACACCTTC	CASSPPEQVNYGYTF
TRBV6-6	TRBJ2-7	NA	TGTGCCAGCAGTTACTCCGGGTTCTACGAGCAGTACTTC	CASSYSGFYEQYF
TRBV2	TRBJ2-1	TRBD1	TGTGCCAGCTCAGGACAGGGGGCGTGGAATGAGCAGTTCTTC	CASSGQGAWNEQFF
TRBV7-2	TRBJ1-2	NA	TGTGCCAGCAGCGCCGGGGGGGCGAGGTATGGCTACACCTTC	CASSAGGARYGYTF
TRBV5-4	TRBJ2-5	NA	TGTGCCAGCAGCCCCCAGGGGAAAGAGGAGACCCAGTACTTC	CASSPQGKEETQYF